This T cell receptor beta chain originates from a study of CD8+CD57+ T cells in acquired aplastic anemia. Study background: Mean DNA quantity obtained from sorted CD4+ and CD8+ cells was about 3 ug.

The CDR3 extends over 12 amino acids. Trimming stripped 1 base from V and 7 bases from J, with 7 bases between. Germline V CDR1 and CDR2: LNHDA, SQIVND (reference sequence). Regarding the study as a whole: About 27 shared CD8+ CDR3s appeared highly expressed within patients' immunodominant clones.

Regarding this clonotype: Its antigen is as yet unknown.

For sequencing, patients were chosen who had shown expansion of CD8+CD57+ cells by flow cytometry. Each patient gave a blood sample that was collected before any therapy had been received. According to the study, genomic DNA was the template for TCR beta VDJ and CDR3 profiling. From the reads, TCRdb called clonotypes with MiXCR, one entry per CDR3 protein. Of some 170,000 distinct CDR3 sequences in the sample, less than 65% were seen once. The chain is built from TRBV19 and TRBJ1-1; no clear D. The TCR was taken from a human donor with aplastic anemia. The sequenced sample was sorted CD4+, CD8+, or CD8+CD57+ T cells (not recorded which) from PBMCs. The CDR3 sequence: CASSIGGVEAFF. The DNA of the CDR3 is TGTGCCAGTAGTATAGGAGGCGTTGAAGCTTTCTTT.